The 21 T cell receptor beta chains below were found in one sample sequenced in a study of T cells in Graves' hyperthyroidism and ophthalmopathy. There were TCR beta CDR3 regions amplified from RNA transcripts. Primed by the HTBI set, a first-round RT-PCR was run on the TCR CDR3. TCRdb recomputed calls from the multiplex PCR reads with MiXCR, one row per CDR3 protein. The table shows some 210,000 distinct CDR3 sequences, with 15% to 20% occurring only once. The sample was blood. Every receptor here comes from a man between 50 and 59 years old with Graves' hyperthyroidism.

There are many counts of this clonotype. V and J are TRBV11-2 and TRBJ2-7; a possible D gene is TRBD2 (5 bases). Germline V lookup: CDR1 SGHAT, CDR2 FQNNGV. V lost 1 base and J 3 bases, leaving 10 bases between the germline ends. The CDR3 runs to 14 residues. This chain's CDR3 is CASSLGSGDYEQYF. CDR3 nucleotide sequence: TGTGCCAGCAGCTTAGGATCCGGGGACTACGAGCAGTACTTC.

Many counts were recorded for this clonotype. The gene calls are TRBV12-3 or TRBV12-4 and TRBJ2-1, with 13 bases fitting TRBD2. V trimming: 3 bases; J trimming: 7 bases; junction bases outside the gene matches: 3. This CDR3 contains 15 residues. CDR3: CASSFSTSGRNEQFF. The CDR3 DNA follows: TGTGCCAGCAGTTTTTCGACTAGCGGGAGGAATGAGCAGTTCTTC.

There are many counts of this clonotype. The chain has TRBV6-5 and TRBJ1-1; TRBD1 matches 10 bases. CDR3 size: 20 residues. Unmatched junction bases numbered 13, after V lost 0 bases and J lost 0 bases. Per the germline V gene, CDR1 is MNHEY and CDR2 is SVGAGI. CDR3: CASSYSIRGQGRRMNTEAFF. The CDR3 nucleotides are TGTGCCAGCAGTTACTCGATTAGGGGACAGGGGCGTCGTATGAACACTGAAGCTTTCTTT.

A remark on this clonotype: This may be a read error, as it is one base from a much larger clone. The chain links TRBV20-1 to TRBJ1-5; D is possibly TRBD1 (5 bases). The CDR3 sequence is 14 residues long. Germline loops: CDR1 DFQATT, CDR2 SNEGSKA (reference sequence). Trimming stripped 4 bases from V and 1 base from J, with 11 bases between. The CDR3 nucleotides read TGCAGTGCTACGGACGGGGGAAGCAATCAGCCCCAGCATTTT. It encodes CSATDGGSNQPQHF.

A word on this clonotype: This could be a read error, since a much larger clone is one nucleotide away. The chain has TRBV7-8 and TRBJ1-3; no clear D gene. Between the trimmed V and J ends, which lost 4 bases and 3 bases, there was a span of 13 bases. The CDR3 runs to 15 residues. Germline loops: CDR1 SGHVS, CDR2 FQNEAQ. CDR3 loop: CASSSRVILGNTIYF. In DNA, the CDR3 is TGTGCCAGCAGCTCGAGGGTGATACTTGGAAACACCATATATTTT.

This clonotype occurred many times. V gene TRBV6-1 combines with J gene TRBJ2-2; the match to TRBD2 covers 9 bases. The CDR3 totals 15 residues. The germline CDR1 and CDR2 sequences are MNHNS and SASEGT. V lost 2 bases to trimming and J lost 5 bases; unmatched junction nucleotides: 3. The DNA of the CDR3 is TGTGCCAGCAGTGAACTAGCGGGAAAAACCGGGGAGCTGTTTTTT. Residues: CASSELAGKTGELFF.

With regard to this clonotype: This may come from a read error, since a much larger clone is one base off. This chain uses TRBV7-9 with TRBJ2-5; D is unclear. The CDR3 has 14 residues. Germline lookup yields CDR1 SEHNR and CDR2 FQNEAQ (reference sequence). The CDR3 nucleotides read TGTGCCAGCAGCTCGGCCCGGATTAAGGAGATCCAGTACTTC. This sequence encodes CASSSARIKEIQYF.

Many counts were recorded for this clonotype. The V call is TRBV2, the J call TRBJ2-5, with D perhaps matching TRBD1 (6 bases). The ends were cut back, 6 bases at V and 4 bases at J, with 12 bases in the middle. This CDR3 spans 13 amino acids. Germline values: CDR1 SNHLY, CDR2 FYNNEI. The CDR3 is CASSALGGETQYF. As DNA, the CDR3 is TGTGCCAGCAGCGCCCTAGGGGGAGAGACCCAGTACTTC.

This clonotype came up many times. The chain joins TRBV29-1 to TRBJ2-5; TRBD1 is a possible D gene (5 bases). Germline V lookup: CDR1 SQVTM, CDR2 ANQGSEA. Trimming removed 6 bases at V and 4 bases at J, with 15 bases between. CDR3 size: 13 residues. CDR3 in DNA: TGCAGCGTGTTGATTAGAAGGGGAGAGACCCAGTACTTC. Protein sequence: CSVLIRRGETQYF.

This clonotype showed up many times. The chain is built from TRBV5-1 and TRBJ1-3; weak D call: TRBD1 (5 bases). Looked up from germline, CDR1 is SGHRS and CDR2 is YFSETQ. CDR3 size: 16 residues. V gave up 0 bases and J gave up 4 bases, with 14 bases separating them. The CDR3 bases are TGCGCCAGCAGCTTGGCCCCCCAGGGCCGGGGAAACACCATATATTTT. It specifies CASSLAPQGRGNTIYF. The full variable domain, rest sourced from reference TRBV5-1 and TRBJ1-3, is KAGVTQTPRYLIKTRGQQVTLSCSPISGHRSVSWYQQTPGQGLQFLFEYFSETQRNKGNFPGRFSGRQFSNSRSEMNVSTLELGDSALYLCASSLAPQGRGNTIYFGEGSWLTVV.

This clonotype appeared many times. The CDR3 protein is CASSGTNRGYYYEQYF. The CDR3 coding sequence is TGTGCCAGCAGTGGCACCAACAGGGGTTACTACTACGAGCAGTACTTC. The chain joins TRBV28 to TRBJ2-7, with 7 positions matching TRBD1. V lost 5 bases to trimming and J lost 3 bases; unmatched junction nucleotides: 13. Germline V CDR1 and CDR2: MDHEN, SYDVKM. This CDR3 has 16 residues. Filled out from reference TRBV28 and TRBJ2-7, the complete variable domain reads DVKVTQSSRYLVKRTGEKVFLECVQDMDHENMFWYRQDPGLGLRLIYFSYDVKMKEKGDIPEGYSVSREKKERFSLILESASTNQTSMYLCASSGTNRGYYYEQYFGPGTRLTVT.

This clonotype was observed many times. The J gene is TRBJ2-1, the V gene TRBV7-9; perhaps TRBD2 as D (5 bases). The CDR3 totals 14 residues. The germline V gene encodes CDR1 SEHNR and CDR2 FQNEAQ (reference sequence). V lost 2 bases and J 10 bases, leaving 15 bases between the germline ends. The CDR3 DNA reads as TGTGCCAGCAGCTTATTAAGCGGCGATATCGAGCAGTTCTTC. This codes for CASSLLSGDIEQFF.

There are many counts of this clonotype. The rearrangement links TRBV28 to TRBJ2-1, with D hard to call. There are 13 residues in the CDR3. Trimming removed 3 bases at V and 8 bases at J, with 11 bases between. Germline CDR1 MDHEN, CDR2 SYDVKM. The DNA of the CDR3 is TGTGCCAGCAGTTTCGACCCCGGCTATGAGCAGTTCTTC. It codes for CASSFDPGYEQFF.

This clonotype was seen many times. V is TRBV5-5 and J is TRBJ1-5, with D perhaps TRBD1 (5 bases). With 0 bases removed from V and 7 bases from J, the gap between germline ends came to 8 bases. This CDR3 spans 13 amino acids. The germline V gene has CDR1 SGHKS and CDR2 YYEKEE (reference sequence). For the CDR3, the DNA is TGTGCCAGCAGCTTGGGAGGGGAACAGCCCCAGCATTTT. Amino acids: CASSLGGEQPQHF.

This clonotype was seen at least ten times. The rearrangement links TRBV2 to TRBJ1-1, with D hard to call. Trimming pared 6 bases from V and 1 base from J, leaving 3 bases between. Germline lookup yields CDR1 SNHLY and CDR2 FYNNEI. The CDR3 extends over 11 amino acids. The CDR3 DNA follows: TGTGCCAGCAGGGGGAACACTGAAGCTTTCTTT. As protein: CASRGNTEAFF.

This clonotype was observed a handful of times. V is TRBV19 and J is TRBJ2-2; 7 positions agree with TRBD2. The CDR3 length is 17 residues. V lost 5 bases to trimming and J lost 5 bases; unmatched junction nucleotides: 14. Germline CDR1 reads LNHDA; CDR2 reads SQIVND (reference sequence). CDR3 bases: TGTGCCAGTAGTGGAGAGACTAGCCCGGAGAGGACCGGGGAGCTGTTTTTT. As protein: CASSGETSPERTGELFF.

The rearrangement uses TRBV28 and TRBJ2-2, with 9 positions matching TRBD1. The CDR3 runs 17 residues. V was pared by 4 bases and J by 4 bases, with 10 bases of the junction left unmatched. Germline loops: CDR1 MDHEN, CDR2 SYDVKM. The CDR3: CASSWDRDLRGTGELFF. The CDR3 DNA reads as TGTGCCAGCAGTTGGGACAGGGATTTACGGGGCACCGGGGAGCTGTTTTTT.

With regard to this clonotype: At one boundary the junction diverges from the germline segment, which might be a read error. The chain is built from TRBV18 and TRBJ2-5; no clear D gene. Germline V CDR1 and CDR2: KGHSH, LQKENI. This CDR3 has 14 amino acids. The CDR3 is CASSPPPVPETQCF. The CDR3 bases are TGTGCCAGCTCACCACCGCCAGTACCCGAGACCCAGTGCTTC. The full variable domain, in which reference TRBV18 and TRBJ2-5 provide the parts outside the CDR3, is NAGVMQNPRHLVRRRGQEARLRCSPMKGHSHVYWYRQLPEEGLKFMVYLQKENIIDESGMPKERFSAEFPKEGPSILRIQQVVRGDSAAYFCASSPPPVPETQCFGPGTRLLVL.

Here the CDR3 DNA reads TGTGCCAGCAGGAAAGGGAGCAATCAGCCCCAGCATTTT. The encoded protein is CASRKGSNQPQHF. The chain employs TRBV5-8 and TRBJ1-5; D ambiguous. Germline lookup yields CDR1 SGHTS and CDR2 YDEGEE. Trimming shortened V by 5 bases and J by 1 base, and 7 bases separated the two germline ends. The CDR3 contains 13 residues. The variable domain in full, completed from reference TRBV5-8 and TRBJ1-5, reads EAGVTQSPTHLIKTRGQQATLRCSPISGHTSVYWYQQALGLGLQFLLWYDEGEERNRGNFPPRFSGRQFPNYSSELNVNALELEDSALYLCASRKGSNQPQHFGDGTRLSIL.

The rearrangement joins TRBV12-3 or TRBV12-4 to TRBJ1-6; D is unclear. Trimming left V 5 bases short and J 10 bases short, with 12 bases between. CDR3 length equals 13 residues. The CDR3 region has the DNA TGTGCCAGCAGTCCCGGTCCAGGATCACCCCTCCACTTT. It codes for CASSPGPGSPLHF.

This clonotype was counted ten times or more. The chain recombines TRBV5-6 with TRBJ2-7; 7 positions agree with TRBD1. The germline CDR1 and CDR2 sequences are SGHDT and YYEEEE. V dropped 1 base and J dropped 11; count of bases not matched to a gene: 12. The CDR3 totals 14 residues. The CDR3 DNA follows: TGTGCCAGCAGCTTGAGGGGGCCTCTTGCAAAGGAGTACTTC. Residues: CASSLRGPLAKEYF.